The 17 T cell receptor beta chains listed next were all sequenced from one sample in a study of tumor and adjacent non-tumor tissue in lung cancer. This sample's RNA came from whole unsorted tissue. A modified ARM-PCR protocol with three rounds of nested PCR amplified TCRbeta. TCRdb reprocessed the multiplex PCR reads with MiXCR, giving one entry per CDR3 protein. The data contain roughly 120,000 distinct CDR3 sequences, roughly 75% of them singletons. Sequenced sample: lung tumor tissue. These receptors all come from a woman aged 60-75 years with non-small cell lung cancer.

For this clonotype: One junction end does not reproduce the germline sequence, and a read error may be involved. The chain is built from TRBV6-2 or TRBV6-3 and TRBJ2-1; 7 nucleotides agree with TRBD2. Per the germline V gene, CDR1 is MNHEY and CDR2 is SVGEGT. This CDR3 comprises 15 residues. CDR3 loop: CASVGGGSSCNEQFF. CDR3 sequence (DNA): TGTGCCAGCGTTGGGGGAGGGAGCTCCTGCAATGAGCAGTTCTTC.

This chain connects TRBV12-3 or TRBV12-4 to TRBJ2-7; D might be TRBD1 (6 bases). Trimming shortened V by 7 bases and J by 6 bases, and 22 bases separated the two germline ends. CDR3 size: 15 residues. CDR3 amino acids: CASNTQGTRRIEQYF. The CDR3 nucleotides are TGTGCCAGCAATACACAGGGAACTAGGAGAATCGAGCAGTACTTC.

This clonotype was seen a few times. The junction and the germline gene differ at one end; a read error may be behind it. The chain joins TRBV15 to TRBJ1-2, with TRBD1 matching over 7 bases. The CDR3 length is 14 residues. The germline gives CDR1 LNHNV, CDR2 YYDKDF (reference sequence). DNA for the CDR3: TGTGCCACCAGCAAGGGACAGCTGGAGGGAGGCTACACTTTC. This gives the protein CATSKGQLEGGYTF.

A note on this clonotype: A much larger clone sits a single nucleotide away, making a read error possible. The J gene is TRBJ1-1, the V gene TRBV5-6, with D maybe TRBD1 (5 bases). Trimming took 0 bases from V and 4 from J, leaving 13 bases between them. The CDR3 has 15 amino acids. Germline V gene lookup returns CDR1 SGHDT and CDR2 YYEEEE. Here the CDR3 DNA reads TGTGCCAGCAGCTTGGAGAGGGGCCCGAGCACTGAAGCTTTCTTT. Protein: CASSLERGPSTEAFF.

In this sample, this clonotype turned up once. Lacking the conserved final phenylalanine or tryptophan, this CDR3 likely reflects a read error. The chain joins TRBV11-3 to TRBJ2-3, with unresolved D. The CDR3 covers 13 residues. Germline V gene lookup returns CDR1 SGHNT and CDR2 YENEEA. The CDR3 protein is CASRKSQCDTQYK. CDR3 in DNA: TGTGCAAGCAGAAAGAGCCAATGTGATACGCAGTATAAA.

Note on this clonotype: With a much larger clone just one base away, this may be a read error. The V call is TRBV28, the J call TRBJ2-1; no reliable D call. Germline CDR1 reads MDHEN; CDR2 reads SYDVKM. The CDR3 sequence is 12 residues long. CDR3 loop: CDSSLKRNEQFF. CDR3 sequence (DNA): TGTGACAGCAGTTTAAAGCGTAATGAGCAGTTCTTC.

A remark on this clonotype: One end of the junction does not line up with germline, which may come from a read error. This chain joins TRBV6-5 and TRBJ2-3; unclear D gene. From germline, CDR1 is MNHEY and CDR2 SVGAGI. There are 13 residues in the CDR3. The CDR3 nucleotides read TGTGCCGGCAGTTACCCCGACACAGATGCGCATTATTTT. Protein: CAGSYPDTDAHYF.

Points on this clonotype: This sequence may be a read error, since a much larger clone differs from it by one base. This chain uses TRBV20-1 with TRBJ2-1, with 8 bases matching TRBD1. The CDR3 totals 15 residues. The V gene's germline CDR1 is DFQATT and CDR2 SNEGSKA (reference sequence). CDR3 in DNA: TGCAGTGCCCCGTCAGTGACAGGGGTCTCGCATGACCAGTTCTTC. Its translation is CSAPSVTGVSHDQFF.

Comments on this clonotype: A junction end diverges from the germline sequence, so it may reflect a read error. This chain connects TRBV11-2 to TRBJ1-6; D is ambiguous. This CDR3 comprises 14 residues. Germline V CDR1 and CDR2: SGHAT, FQNNGV. In nucleotides, the CDR3 is TGTGCCAGCAGCTTGGAAACAAGTAATACACCTCTCCACTTT. It codes for CASSLETSNTPLHF.

The chain uses TRBV24-1 and TRBJ1-2; the match to TRBD1 covers 7 bases. Trimming removed 4 bases from V and 8 bases from J; junction bases left unmatched: 15. Germline assignment: CDR1 KGHDR and CDR2 SFDVKD. CDR3 size: 16 residues. As DNA, the CDR3 is TGTGCCACCAGTGACCCAAGTTCTAATACAGGGGAAGGCTACACCTTC. Amino acids: CATSDPSSNTGEGYTF.

Comment on this clonotype: One end of the junction fails to match germline, which may point to a read error. The chain joins TRBV11-2 to TRBJ2-2, with D possibly TRBD2 on 5 matching bases. The germline V gene encodes CDR1 SGHAT and CDR2 FQNNGV. The length of the CDR3 is 13 residues. The CDR3 sequence is CASNPRTAGELFF. As DNA, the CDR3 is TGTGCCAGCAACCCTCGGACGGCCGGGGAGCTATTTTTT.

The gene calls are TRBV14 and TRBJ1-3; D not resolved. The CDR3 spans 16 residues. The V gene's germline CDR1 is SGHDN and CDR2 FVKESK. V gave up 5 bases and J gave up 0 bases, with 14 bases separating them. The CDR3 protein is CASSNYRKNSGNTIYF. CDR3 nucleotides: TGTGCCAGCAGCAACTATAGGAAAAACTCTGGAAACACCATATATTTT.

Comment on this clonotype: One end of the junction varies from germline; a read error may be responsible. The chain joins TRBV7-9 to TRBJ2-1; 15 nucleotides match TRBD2. Germline V gene lookup returns CDR1 SEHNR and CDR2 FQNEAQ (reference sequence). CDR3 length equals 17 residues. CDR3 sequence (DNA): TGTGCCAACAGCTTATACGGGACTAGCGGGAGGAACAATGAGCAGTCCTTC. Translated, it gives CANSLYGTSGRNNEQSF.

Details on this clonotype: This may be a read error: a much more frequent sequence differs by one nucleotide. The chain links TRBV4-3 to TRBJ1-3, with D hard to call. CDR3 size: 15 residues. Germline assignment: CDR1 LGHNA and CDR2 YSLEER. CDR3 coding DNA: TGCGCCAGAAGCCAAGATCTAGAGACTGGAAACACCATATATTTT. Translation: CARSQDLETGNTIYF.

Comment on this clonotype: One junction end disagrees with the germline gene, perhaps due to a read error. The V call is TRBV4-2, the J call TRBJ1-2; maybe TRBD1 (5 bases). The CDR3 is 16 amino acids. Looked up from germline, CDR1 is LGHNA and CDR2 is YNFKEQ. This chain's CDR3 is CASSQDQGWANYCYTF. The DNA for the CDR3 is TGTGCCAGCAGCCAAGATCAGGGATGGGCTAACTATTGCTACACCTTT.

As regards this clonotype: In this CDR3 the conserved last residue, phenylalanine or tryptophan, is missing, so a read error is likely. The chain is built from TRBV6-5 and TRBJ1-1, with TRBD1 as a possible D gene (5 bases). There are 16 residues in the CDR3. CDR1 and CDR2 (germline): MNHEY, SVGAGI. CDR3 DNA: TGTGCCAGTAGTTTTTCTCACGTATCGACAGAGACTGAAGCTTTCTGT. Translating gives CASSFSHVSTETEAFC.

The chain uses TRBV20-1 and TRBJ2-3; TRBD2 aligns across 10 bases. The CDR3 is 17 amino acids. The germline V gene has CDR1 DFQATT and CDR2 SNEGSKA (reference sequence). CDR3 in amino acids: CIARDQLAGAPTDTQYF. The CDR3 DNA sequence: TGCATTGCCAGAGATCAGCTAGCGGGGGCTCCCACAGATACGCAGTATTTT.